Presented here are 2 T cell receptor beta chains from one specimen sequenced in a study of T-cell memory formation after mild COVID-19 (dated by TCRdb to the early 2020s). The protocol used for the library was 5' RACE. Data came from an Illumina NovaSeq 6000. Through fastp at Q25 and MiXCR, TCRdb rebuilt clones from the public reads, retaining in-frame beta chains. Identical CDR3 proteins give one entry, which carries the most common genes and DNA. Recorded for this sample are 350,000 to 500,000 distinct CDR3 sequences; approximately 19% of them occurred a single time. The biggest ten clones account for around a fifth of the sample. Material for sequencing was PBMCs or a T cell subset sorted from them (not recorded which). The receptors stem from a man aged 18 to 35 who had mild COVID-19 (a few samples of this study predate the infection). The sample titles of this study are shuffled in the database, so cell type and time point are left out; the donor was told from shared clones.

The table lists this clonotype with many counts. This chain links TRBV13 with TRBJ2-7; D gene uncertain. Germline CDR1 PRHDT, CDR2 FYEKMQ (reference sequence). Trimming took 4 bases from V and 3 from J, leaving 7 bases between them. The CDR3 has 12 residues. The CDR3 protein is CASSSILYEQYF. In DNA, the CDR3 is TGTGCCAGCAGCTCTATACTCTACGAGCAGTACTTC.

This sequence joins TRBV29-1 and TRBJ2-1; tentative D call: TRBD2 (7 bases). Germline V gene lookup returns CDR1 SQVTM and CDR2 ANQGSEA. This CDR3 has 14 amino acids. Deletions cut 4 bases from V and 6 bases from J, with 16 bases between. Here the CDR3 DNA reads TGCAGCGTTGTTGAAGGGGGGGTTGGCAATGAGCAGTTCTTC. The encoded protein is CSVVEGGVGNEQFF.